This paragraph covers one T cell receptor beta chain sequence. This sample was taken from a study of radiotherapy plus CTLA-4 blockade in lung cancer. TCRdb keeps only in-frame clones here, not all; method: immunoSEQ multiplex PCR. Here the sample spans over 60,000 clones, 70% to 90% being singletons. Sequences were derived from peripheral blood, sampled from a patient treated with radiotherapy plus ipilimumab. The clonotype originates from a human donor with non-small cell lung cancer who had stable disease on radiotherapy plus ipilimumab.

The CDR3 reads CASSSHQLAGALFF. The CDR3 coding sequence is TGTGCCAGCAGTTCCCACCAACTAGCGGGAGCTCTGTTCTTC. The chain couples TRBV28 to TRBJ2-1; 11 bases are shared with TRBD2. CDR3 length equals 14 residues. The junction had 11 bases not matched to a gene; V was cut back by 4 bases and J by 15 bases. From germline, CDR1 is MDHEN and CDR2 SYDVKM.